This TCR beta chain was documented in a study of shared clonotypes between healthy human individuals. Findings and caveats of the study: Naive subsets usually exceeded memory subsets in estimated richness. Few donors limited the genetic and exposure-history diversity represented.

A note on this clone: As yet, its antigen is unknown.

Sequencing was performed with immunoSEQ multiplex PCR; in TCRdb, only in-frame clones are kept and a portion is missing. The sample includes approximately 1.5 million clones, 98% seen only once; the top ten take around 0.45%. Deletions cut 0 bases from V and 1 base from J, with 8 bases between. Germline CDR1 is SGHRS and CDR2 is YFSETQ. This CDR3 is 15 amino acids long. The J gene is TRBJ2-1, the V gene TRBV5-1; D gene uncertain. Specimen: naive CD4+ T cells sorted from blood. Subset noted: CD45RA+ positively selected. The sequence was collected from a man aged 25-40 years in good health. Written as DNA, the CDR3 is TGCGCCAGCAGCTTGGGTTGGGGATCCTACAATGAGCAGTTCTTC. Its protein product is CASSLGWGSYNEQFF.